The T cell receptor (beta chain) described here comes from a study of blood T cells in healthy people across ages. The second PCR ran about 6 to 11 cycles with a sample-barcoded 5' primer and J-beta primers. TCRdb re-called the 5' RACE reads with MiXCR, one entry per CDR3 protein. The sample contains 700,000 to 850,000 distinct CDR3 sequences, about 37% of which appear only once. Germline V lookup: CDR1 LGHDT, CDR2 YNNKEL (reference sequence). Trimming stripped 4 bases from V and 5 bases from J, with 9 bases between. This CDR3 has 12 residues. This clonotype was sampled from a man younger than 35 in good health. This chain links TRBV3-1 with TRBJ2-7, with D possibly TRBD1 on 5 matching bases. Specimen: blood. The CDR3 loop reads CASSRWGDEQYF. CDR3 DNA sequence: TGTGCCAGCAGCCGATGGGGCGACGAGCAGTACTTC.